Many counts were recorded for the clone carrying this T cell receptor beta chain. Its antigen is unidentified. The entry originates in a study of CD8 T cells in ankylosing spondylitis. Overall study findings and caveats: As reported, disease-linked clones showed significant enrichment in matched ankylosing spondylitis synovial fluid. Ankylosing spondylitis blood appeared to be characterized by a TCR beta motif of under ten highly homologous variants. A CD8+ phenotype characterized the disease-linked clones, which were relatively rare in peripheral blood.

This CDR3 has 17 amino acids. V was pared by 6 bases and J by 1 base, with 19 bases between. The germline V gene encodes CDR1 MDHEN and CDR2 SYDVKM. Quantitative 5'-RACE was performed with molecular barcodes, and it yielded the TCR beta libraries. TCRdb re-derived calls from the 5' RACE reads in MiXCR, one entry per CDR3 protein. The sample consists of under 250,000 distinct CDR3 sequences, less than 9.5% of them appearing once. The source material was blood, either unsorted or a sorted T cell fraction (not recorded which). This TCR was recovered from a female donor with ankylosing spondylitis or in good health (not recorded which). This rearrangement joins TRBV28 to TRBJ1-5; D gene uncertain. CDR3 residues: CASSSEVWERSNQPQHF. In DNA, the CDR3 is TGTGCCAGCAGCTCCGAGGTGTGGGAAAGGAGCAATCAGCCCCAGCATTTT.